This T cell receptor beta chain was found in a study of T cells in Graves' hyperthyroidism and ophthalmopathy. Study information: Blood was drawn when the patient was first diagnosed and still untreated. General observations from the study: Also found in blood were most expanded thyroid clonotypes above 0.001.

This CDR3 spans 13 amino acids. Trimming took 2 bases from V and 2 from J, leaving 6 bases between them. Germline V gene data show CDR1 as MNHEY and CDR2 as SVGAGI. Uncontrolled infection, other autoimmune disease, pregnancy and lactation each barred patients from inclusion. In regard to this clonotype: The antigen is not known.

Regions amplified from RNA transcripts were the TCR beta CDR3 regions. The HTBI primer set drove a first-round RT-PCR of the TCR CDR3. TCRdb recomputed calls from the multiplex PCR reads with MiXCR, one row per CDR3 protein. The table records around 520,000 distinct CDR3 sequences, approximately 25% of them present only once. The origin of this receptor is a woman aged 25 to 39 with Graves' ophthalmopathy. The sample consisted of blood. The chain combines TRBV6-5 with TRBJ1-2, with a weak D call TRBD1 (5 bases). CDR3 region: CASSYRQNYGYTF. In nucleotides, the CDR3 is TGTGCCAGCAGTTACAGACAGAACTATGGCTACACCTTC.